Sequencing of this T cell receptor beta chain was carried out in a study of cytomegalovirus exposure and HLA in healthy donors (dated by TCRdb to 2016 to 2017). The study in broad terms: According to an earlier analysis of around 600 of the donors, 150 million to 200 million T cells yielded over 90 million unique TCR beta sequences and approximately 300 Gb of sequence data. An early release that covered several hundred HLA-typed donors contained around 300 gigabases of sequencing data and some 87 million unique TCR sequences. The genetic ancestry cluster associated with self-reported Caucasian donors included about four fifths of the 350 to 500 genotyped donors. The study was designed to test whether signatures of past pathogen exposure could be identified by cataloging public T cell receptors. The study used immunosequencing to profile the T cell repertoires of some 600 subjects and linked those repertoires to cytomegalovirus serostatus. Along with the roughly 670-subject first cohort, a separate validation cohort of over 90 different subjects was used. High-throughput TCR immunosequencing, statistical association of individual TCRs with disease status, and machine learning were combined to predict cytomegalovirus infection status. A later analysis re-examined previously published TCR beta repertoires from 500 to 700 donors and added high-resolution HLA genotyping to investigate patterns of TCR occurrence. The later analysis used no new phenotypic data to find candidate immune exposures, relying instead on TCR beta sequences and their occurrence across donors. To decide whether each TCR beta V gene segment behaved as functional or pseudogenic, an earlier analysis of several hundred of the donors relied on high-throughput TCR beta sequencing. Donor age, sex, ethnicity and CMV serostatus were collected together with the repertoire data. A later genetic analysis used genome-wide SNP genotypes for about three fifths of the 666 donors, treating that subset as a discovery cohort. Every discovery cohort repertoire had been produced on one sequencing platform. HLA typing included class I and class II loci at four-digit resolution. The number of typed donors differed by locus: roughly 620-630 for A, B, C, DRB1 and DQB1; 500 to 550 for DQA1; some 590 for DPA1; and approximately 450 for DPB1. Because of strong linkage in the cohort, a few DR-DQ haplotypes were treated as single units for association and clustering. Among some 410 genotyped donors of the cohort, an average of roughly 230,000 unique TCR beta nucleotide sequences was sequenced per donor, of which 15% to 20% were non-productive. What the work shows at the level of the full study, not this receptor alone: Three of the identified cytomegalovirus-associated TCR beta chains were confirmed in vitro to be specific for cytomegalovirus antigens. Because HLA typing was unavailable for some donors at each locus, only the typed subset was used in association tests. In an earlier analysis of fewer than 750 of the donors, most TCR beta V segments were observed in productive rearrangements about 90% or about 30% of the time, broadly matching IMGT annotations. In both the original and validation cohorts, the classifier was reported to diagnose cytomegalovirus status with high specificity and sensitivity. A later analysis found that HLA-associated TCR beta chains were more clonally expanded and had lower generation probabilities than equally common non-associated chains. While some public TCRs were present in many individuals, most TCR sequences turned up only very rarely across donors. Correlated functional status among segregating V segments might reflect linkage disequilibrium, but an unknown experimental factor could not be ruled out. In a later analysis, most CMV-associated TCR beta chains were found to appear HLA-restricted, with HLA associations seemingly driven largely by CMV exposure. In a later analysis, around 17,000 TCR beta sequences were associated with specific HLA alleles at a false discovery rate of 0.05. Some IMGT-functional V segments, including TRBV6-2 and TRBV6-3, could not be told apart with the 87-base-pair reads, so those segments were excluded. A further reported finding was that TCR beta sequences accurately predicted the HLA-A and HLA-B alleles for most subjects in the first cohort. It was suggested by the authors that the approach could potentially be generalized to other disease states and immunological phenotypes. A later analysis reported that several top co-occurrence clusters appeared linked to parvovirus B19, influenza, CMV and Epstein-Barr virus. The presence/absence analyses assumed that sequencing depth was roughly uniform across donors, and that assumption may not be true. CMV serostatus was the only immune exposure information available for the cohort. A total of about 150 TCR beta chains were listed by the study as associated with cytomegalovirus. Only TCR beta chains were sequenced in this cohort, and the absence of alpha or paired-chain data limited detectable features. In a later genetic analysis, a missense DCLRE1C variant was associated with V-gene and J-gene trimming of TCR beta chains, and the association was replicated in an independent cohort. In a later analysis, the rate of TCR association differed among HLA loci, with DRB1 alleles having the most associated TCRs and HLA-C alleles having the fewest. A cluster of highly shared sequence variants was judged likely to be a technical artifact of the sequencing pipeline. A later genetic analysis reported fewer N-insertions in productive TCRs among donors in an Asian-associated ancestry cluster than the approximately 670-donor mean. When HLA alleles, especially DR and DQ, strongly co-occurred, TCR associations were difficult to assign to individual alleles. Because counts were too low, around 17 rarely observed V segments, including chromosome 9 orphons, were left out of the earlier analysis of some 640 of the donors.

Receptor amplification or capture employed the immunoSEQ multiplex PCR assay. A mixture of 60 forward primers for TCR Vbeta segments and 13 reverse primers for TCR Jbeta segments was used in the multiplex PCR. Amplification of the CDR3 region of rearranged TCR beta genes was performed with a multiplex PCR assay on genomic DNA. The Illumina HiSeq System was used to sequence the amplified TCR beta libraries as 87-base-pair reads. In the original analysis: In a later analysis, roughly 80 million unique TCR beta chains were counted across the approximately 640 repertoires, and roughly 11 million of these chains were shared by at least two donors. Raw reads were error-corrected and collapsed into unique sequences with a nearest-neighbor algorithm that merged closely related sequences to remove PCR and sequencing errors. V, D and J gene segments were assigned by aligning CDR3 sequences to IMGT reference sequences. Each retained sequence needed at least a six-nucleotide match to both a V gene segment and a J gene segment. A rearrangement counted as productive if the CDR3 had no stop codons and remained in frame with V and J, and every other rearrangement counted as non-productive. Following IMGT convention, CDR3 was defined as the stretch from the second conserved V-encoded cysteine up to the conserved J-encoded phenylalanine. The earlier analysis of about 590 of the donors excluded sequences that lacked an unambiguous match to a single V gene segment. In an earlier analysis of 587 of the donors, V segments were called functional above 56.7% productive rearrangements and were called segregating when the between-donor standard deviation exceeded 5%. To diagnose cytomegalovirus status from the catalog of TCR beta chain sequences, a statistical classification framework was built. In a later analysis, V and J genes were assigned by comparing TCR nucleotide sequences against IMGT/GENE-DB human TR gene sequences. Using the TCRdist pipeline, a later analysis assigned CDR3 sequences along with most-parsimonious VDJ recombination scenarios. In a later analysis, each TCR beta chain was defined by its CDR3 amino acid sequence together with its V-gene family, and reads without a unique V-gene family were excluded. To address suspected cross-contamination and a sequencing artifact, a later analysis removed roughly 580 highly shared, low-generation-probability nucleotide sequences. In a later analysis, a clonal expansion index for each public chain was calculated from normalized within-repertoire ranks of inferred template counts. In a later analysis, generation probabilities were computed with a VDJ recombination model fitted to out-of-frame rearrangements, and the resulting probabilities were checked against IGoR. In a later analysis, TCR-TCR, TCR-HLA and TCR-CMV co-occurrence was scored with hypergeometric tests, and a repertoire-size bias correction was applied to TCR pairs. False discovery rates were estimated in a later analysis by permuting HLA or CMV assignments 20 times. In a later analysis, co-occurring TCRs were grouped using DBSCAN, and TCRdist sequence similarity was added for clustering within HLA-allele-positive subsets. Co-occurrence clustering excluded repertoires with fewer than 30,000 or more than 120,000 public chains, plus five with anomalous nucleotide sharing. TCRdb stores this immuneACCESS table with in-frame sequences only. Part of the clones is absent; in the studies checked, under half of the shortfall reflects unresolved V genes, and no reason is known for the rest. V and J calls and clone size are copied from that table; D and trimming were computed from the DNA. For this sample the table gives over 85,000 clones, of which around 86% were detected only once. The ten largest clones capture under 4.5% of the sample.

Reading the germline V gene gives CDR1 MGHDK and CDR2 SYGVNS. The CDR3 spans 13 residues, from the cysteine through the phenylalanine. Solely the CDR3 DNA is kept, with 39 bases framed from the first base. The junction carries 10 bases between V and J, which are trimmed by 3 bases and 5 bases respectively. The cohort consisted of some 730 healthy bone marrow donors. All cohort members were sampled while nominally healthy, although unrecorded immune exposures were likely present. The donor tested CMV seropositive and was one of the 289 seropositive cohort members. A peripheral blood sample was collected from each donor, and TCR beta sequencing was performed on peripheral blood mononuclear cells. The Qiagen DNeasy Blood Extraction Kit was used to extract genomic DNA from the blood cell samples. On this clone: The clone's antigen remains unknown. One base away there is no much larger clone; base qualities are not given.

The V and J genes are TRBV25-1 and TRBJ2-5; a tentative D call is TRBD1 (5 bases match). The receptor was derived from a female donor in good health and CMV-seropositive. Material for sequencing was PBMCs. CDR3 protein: CASSDRVGETQYF. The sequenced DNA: TGTGCCAGCAGTGACAGGGTTGGGGAGACCCAGTACTTC.